A single sample is the source of the 17 T cell receptor beta chains below, sequenced in a study of identical twins. TCRdb used MiXCR to reprocess the 5' RACE reads, holding one entry per CDR3 protein. The sample includes 500,000 or so distinct CDR3 sequences, 14% of them seen just once. The data were also submitted as part of a second study, on yellow fever vaccine responses in identical twins.

Specimen: CD4+ T cells sorted from blood. The receptor source for this set is a young woman in good health.

The chain employs TRBV7-9 and TRBJ2-7; 7 positions match TRBD1. The CDR3 runs 16 residues. Germline trimming cut 5 bases from V and 4 bases from J; bases unmatched to any gene: 14. CDR1 and CDR2 (germline): SEHNR, FQNEAQ (reference sequence). The CDR3 coding sequence is TGTGCCAGCAGCGCCCTCGACAGGGATTCTTCGTACGAGCAGTACTTC. It yields the protein CASSALDRDSSYEQYF.

This clonotype has at least ten counts. The V call is TRBV12-3 or TRBV12-4, the J call TRBJ2-5; 8 bases line up with TRBD1. The length of the CDR3 is 14 residues. J gave up 5 bases and V 3 bases, and 5 bases lay outside the gene matches. For the CDR3, the DNA is TGTGCCAGCAGTTTTCGACAGGGGCACGAGACCCAGTACTTC. This encodes CASSFRQGHETQYF.

The table lists this clonotype with a few counts. The J gene is TRBJ2-1, the V gene TRBV18, with 14 bases lining up with TRBD2. The CDR3 has 16 residues. Unmatched junction bases numbered 6, after V lost 2 bases and J lost 9 bases. CDR1 KGHSH and CDR2 LQKENI come from the germline V gene. CDR3: CASSPLGTSGSREQFF. CDR3 coding DNA: TGTGCCAGCTCACCATTGGGGACTAGCGGGAGTCGTGAGCAGTTCTTC.

This chain links TRBV6-2 or TRBV6-3 with TRBJ2-1; TRBD2 aligns across 14 bases. CDR1 MNHEY and CDR2 SVGEGT come from the germline V gene. Unmatched junction bases numbered 7, after V lost 2 bases and J lost 1 base. This CDR3 is built from 19 residues. The CDR3 is CASSYPSTSGRASYNEQFF. The CDR3 DNA follows: TGTGCCAGCAGTTACCCCTCGACTAGCGGGAGGGCTTCCTACAATGAGCAGTTCTTC.

This sequence joins TRBV5-4 and TRBJ2-3; 7 bases fit TRBD2. The germline CDR1 and CDR2 sequences are SGHNT and YYREEE (reference sequence). Trimming took 5 bases from V and 2 from J; bases not matched to a gene: 11. This CDR3 region has 16 residues. The DNA of the CDR3 is TGTGCCAGCAGTTCATGGGGAGCGGGAAACACAGATACGCAGTATTTT. Translation: CASSSWGAGNTDTQYF.

The genes are TRBV4-2 and TRBJ2-1; 7 nucleotides match TRBD2. Germline CDR1 is LGHNA and CDR2 is YNFKEQ. J was trimmed by 4 bases and V by 8 bases; bases with no gene match: 14. CDR3 length equals 16 residues. CDR3 bases: TGTGCCAGCCCCACGGGAGAGGGAGGGCCTTACAATGAGCAGTTCTTC. Translating it yields CASPTGEGGPYNEQFF.

In this sample, this clonotype turned up a few times. The V and J genes are TRBV6-5 and TRBJ2-1; 9 nucleotides line up with TRBD2. Germline V CDR1 and CDR2: MNHEY, SVGAGI. The J segment lost 4 bases and the V segment lost 0 bases, leaving 4 bases of the junction unmatched. CDR3 length: 16 amino acids. In nucleotides, the CDR3 is TGTGCCAGCAGTTACTCACAAGCGGGGGGATACAATGAGCAGTTCTTC. Its protein is CASSYSQAGGYNEQFF.

The chain uses TRBV5-4 and TRBJ2-5; either TRBD1 or TRBD2 may fit D (5 bases each). The CDR3 totals 15 residues. V lost 4 bases and J lost 2, with 15 bases in between. From germline, CDR1 is SGHNT and CDR2 YYREEE (reference sequence). The CDR3 coding sequence is TGTGCCAGCAGCCTACCGGGACGTACACAAGAGACCCAGTACTTC. This gives the protein CASSLPGRTQETQYF.

The chain has TRBV5-1 and TRBJ1-5; no reliable D call. Deletions cut 1 base from V and 10 bases from J, with 3 bases between. This CDR3 is 10 amino acids long. Germline assignment: CDR1 SGHRS and CDR2 YFSETQ. The CDR3 sequence is CASSLLPQHF. CDR3 sequence (DNA): TGCGCCAGCAGCTTGTTACCCCAGCATTTT.

This clonotype was counted at least ten times. The chain has TRBV29-1 and TRBJ1-1; D remains ambiguous. The CDR3 sequence is 12 residues long. The germline V gene encodes CDR1 SQVTM and CDR2 ANQGSEA. V lost 1 base, J lost 7 bases, and 10 bases lay in between. CDR3 residues: CSVEGRFNEAFF. Here the CDR3 DNA reads TGCAGCGTTGAAGGCAGGTTTAATGAAGCTTTCTTT.

There are many counts of this clonotype. J is TRBJ2-1 and V is TRBV15, with 9 bases that match TRBD2. The germline V gene has CDR1 LNHNV and CDR2 YYDKDF (reference sequence). The CDR3 is 16 amino acids. With 0 bases clipped from V and 5 bases from J, the junction kept 5 bases outside the gene matches. The CDR3 region has the DNA TGTGCCACCAGCAGAGATCTAGCGGGGATCAACAATGAGCAGTTCTTC. Translation gives CATSRDLAGINNEQFF. Full variable domain (remainder filled in from reference TRBV15 and TRBJ2-1): DAMVIQNPRYQVTQFGKPVTLSCSQTLNHNVMYWYQQKSSQAPKLLFHYYDKDFNNEADTPDNFQSRRPNTSFCFLDIRSPGLGDTAMYLCATSRDLAGINNEQFFGPGTRLTVL.

The chain couples TRBV6-4 to TRBJ2-1, with D possibly being TRBD2 (6 bases). Germline loops: CDR1 MRHNA, CDR2 SNTAGT. V was clipped by 2 bases and J by 5 bases, with 16 bases between them. This CDR3 spans 16 amino acids. The chain's CDR3 is CASSDLGGVGNNEQFF. The CDR3 DNA sequence: TGTGCCAGCAGTGACCTCGGCGGGGTGGGTAACAATGAGCAGTTCTTC.

The chain links TRBV25-1 to TRBJ2-2, with 11 bases matching TRBD2. The CDR3 covers 16 residues. V lost 3 bases and J lost 1; bases outside the gene matches: 1. Per germline, CDR1 MGHDK and CDR2 SYGVNS. CDR3 sequence reads: CASSETSGKNTGELFF. DNA for the CDR3: TGTGCCAGCAGTGAGACTAGCGGGAAGAACACCGGGGAGCTGTTTTTT. The whole variable domain, remainder taken from reference TRBV25-1 and TRBJ2-2, is EADIYQTPRYLVIGTGKKITLECSQTMGHDKMYWYQQDPGMELHLIHYSYGVNSTEKGDLSSESTVSRIRTEHFPLTLESARPSHTSQYLCASSETSGKNTGELFFGEGSRLTVL.

V usage is TRBV9 and J usage is TRBJ2-5, with 7 bases aligning to TRBD1. CDR3 length: 13 residues. Germline CDR1 and CDR2: SGDLS and YYNGEE. The V segment lost 4 bases and the J segment 4 bases; nucleotides outside the gene matches: 4. The CDR3 is CASSTTGAETQYF. The DNA of the CDR3 is TGTGCCAGCAGCACCACAGGGGCAGAGACCCAGTACTTC.

CDR3 residues: CASSLISSANTGELFF. The CDR3 DNA reads as TGTGCCAGCAGCTTAATCTCTAGCGCGAACACCGGGGAGCTGTTTTTT. The chain employs TRBV7-2 and TRBJ2-2; D might be TRBD2 (6 bases). Germline lookup yields CDR1 SGHTA and CDR2 FQGNSA. Trimming pared 2 bases from V and 0 bases from J, leaving 10 bases between. The CDR3 consists of 16 residues.

This clonotype was detected ten times or more. The rearrangement joins TRBV12-3 or TRBV12-4 to TRBJ2-7; no clear D gene. V was shortened by 2 bases and J by 6 bases, with 8 bases between the two germline ends. This CDR3 is built from 12 residues. The CDR3 loop reads CASSLKPFEQYF. The CDR3 nucleotides are TGTGCCAGCAGTTTAAAACCATTCGAGCAGTACTTC.

This clonotype occurred a few times. The chain employs TRBV5-1 and TRBJ2-5; D unclear. V lost 4 bases, J lost 0 bases, and 4 bases lay in between. The CDR3 has 12 amino acids. CDR1 is SGHRS, CDR2 YFSETQ, per germline. The CDR3 is CASSIHQETQYF. CDR3 sequence (DNA): TGCGCCAGCAGCATCCACCAAGAGACCCAGTACTTC.